The source of this TCR beta chain is a study of cytomegalovirus exposure and HLA in healthy donors. Study conclusions and caveats: Later analysis showed TCR association rates varying by HLA locus, highest for DRB1 and lowest for HLA-C. The authors assumed roughly uniform sequencing depth across donors for presence/absence analyses. Earlier analysis found most TCR beta V segments productive about 87% or about 30% of the time.

The PCR had 60 Vbeta and 13 Jbeta primers. Method: immunoSEQ multiplex PCR; TCRdb's copy keeps in-frame clones and lacks some. Of fewer than 250,000 clones in the sample, over 75% were seen once. About this clone itself: Its antigen is unknown.

The length of the CDR3 is 12 residues. Trimming stripped 3 bases from V and 1 base from J, with 6 bases between. Per germline, CDR1 SQVTM and CDR2 ANQGSEA. This clonotype originated in a woman aged 50 to 60 in good health and CMV-seropositive. The V call is TRBV29-1, the J call TRBJ1-2; D unresolved. The sample comprised PBMCs. The CDR3 coding sequence is TGCAGCGTTGACCGCGTTAACTATGGCTACACCTTC. Translation gives CSVDRVNYGYTF.